A single TCR beta chain is shown here with its context. This clonotype was observed a handful of times. The specificity of this receptor is unknown. Base qualities are not provided; no much larger clone lies one nucleotide away. The reads were generated on an Illumina MiSeq. Multiplex PCR with BIOMED2 TRB-A/B primer pools was used to amplify the TRB rearrangements. Two consecutive PCRs added Illumina-compatible adapters and 7-nucleotide sample barcodes to the amplicons. All library PCRs used Phusion HS II polymerase. The amplicons were purified from gel with the NucleoSpin Gel and PCR Clean-up kit, measured on Qubit, and then pooled at about 3.7 nM. Before Illumina next-generation sequencing, the quality of the amplicon pool was assessed on an Agilent 2100 Bioanalyzer. From the authors' description of their analysis: MiXCR 3.0.8 with the default MiXCR reference library was used to annotate TRB rearrangements. Non-productive reads and sequences with fewer than 2 reads were removed, and every unique CDR3 nucleotide sequence was treated as one clone. Clonality, diversity, richness and V-J gene usage were computed in R 3.5.1. GLIPH2 was used to cluster TCRs based on CDR3 similarity, and OLGA was used to calculate the generation probabilities. Only GLIPH2 clusters with at least four unique TCR clonotypes present in at least three individuals were retained. TCRdb trimmed the raw reads at Q25, called clones with MiXCR and kept productive beta chains. For every CDR3 protein sequence, its rows merge into one entry that carries the most common genes and DNA. In this record, the V and J calls reflect TCRdb's handling and not the investigators' own analysis. This sample is represented by approximately 6,400 distinct CDR3 sequences; around 24% of them were singletons. The ten biggest clones cover 12% of the sample.

Its CDR3 holds 13 amino acids, cysteine through phenylalanine. The CDR3 DNA has 39 bases and is translated from base 1. In the germline V gene, CDR1 corresponds to MNHEY and CDR2 to SVGEGT. V is cut by 6 bases and J by 6 bases, and the space between the germline ends is 15 bases. These data are taken from a study of T and B cells in COVID-19 patients (dated by TCRdb to about 2020). Concerning the study at large: In this study, adaptive immunity was profiled in COVID-19 patients who either had active infection or had recovered, using TRB and IGH repertoire sequencing of peripheral blood. A recovered cohort was made up of 15 to 19 patients contributing 20 samples, mostly after mild to moderate COVID-19 managed as outpatients. The recovered cohort had a median age of around 30 years, compared with 55 to 85 years in the active-infection cohort. In the active-infection cohort, about 60% of the 20 patients were critically ill and required mechanical ventilation or ECMO. Of the 20 to 25 patients in the active-infection cohort, approximately 18 had comorbidities associated with unfavorable COVID-19 outcome. The TCR and BCR sequence repository comprised roughly 35 patients and some 64 time points, with over 8 million TCR sequences analysed. Two patients were in both the active and recovered cohorts because samples existed from active disease and from after recovery. Repertoire analyses used an age-matched reference group of approximately 40 healthy donors who were negative for COVID-19 antibodies as the comparison. As many as 9 follow-up blood samples were taken per patient, and some of the samples covered different disease stages within the same individual.

On the study overall, not on this receptor specifically: Specific T cell subsets (CD4+/Treg/CD8+) and sorted SARS-CoV-2-responsive or tetramer+ T cells had not yet been sequenced, with those experiments still ongoing. The recovered cohort had approximately 2,200 exclusive TCR clusters, including around 30 low-pGen clusters. Blood samples from mildly ill patients during symptoms and early samples from severe cases were scarce. TRB repertoires were found to be highly clonal in active COVID-19, whereas diversity and richness at recovery were found to rise above healthy donor levels. Prospective validation of the reported TCR clusters was stated to be required before clinical use. Strongly skewed TRBV/TRBJ gene usage was reported in patients with COVID-19. The cohort was judged too small for assessing how HLA contributes to COVID-19 susceptibility or severity.

Genomic DNA extracted from blood, in amounts of roughly 230-550 ng, served as the starting material for amplifying TRB repertoires. The chain is made from TRBV6-2 or TRBV6-3 and TRBJ2-7; the D gene cannot be resolved reliably. Sequencing used blood. This sequence was found in a human donor with active COVID-19. The CDR3 is CASRTGFLSEQYF. The sequence in DNA is TGTGCCAGCAGAACCGGGTTTCTGAGCGAGCAGTACTTC.